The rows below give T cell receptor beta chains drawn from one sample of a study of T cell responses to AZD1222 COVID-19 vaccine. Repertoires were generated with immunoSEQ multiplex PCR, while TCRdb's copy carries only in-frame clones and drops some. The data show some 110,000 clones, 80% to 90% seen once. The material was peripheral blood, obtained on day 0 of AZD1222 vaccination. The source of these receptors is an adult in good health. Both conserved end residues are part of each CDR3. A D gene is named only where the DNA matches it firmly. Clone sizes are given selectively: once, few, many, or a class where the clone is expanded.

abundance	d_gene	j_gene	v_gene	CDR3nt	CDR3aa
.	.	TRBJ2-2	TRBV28	TGTGCCAGCAGTTTCATGGGCAGGGGGGAGCTGTTTTTT	CASSFMGRGELFF
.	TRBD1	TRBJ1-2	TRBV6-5	TGTGCCAGCAGTCGACAGGGGGACTATGGCTACACCTTC	CASSRQGDYGYTF
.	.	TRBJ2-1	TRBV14	TGTGCCAGCAGCCAAGGGCCGGTCTACAATGAGCAGTTCTTC	CASSQGPVYNEQFF
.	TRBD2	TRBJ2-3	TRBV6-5	TGTGCCAGCAGTTACTCTAGCGGGGGGTCCACAGATACGCAGTATTTT	CASSYSSGGSTDTQYF
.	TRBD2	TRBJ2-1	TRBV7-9	TGTGCCAGCAGCTTAGTGCTAGCGGGAATGTATGAGCAGTTCTTC	CASSLVLAGMYEQFF
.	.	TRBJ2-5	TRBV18	TGTGCCAGCTCAGTAGGGGGAGAGACCCAGTACTTC	CASSVGGETQYF
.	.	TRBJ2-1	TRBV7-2	TGTGCCAGCGTCCTCCCCCTCCTTACAAATGAGCAGTTCTTC	CASVLPLLTNEQFF
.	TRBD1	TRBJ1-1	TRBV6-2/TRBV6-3	TGTGCCAGCAGTGGACAGGGGATCCCTGAAGCTTTCTTT	CASSGQGIPEAFF
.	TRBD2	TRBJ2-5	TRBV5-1	TGCGCCAGCAGCTCGACTAGCACGGAGACCCAGTACTTC	CASSSTSTETQYF
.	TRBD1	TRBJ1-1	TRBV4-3	TGCGCCAGCAGCCTTACCCAGGGGGGCACTGAAGCTTTCTTT	CASSLTQGGTEAFF
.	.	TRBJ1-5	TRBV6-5	TGTGCCAGCACCCCCGGACTTGGCAATCAGCCCCAGCATTTT	CASTPGLGNQPQHF
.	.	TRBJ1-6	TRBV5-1	TGCGCCAGCAGCTTGCGAGCTCAGGGGCTTAAAGATTCACCCCTCCACTTT	CASSLRAQGLKDSPLHF
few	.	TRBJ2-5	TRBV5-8	TGTGCCAGCAGATCGAGGGCGCAAGAGACCCAGTACTTC	CASRSRAQETQYF
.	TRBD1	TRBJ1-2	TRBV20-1	TGCAGTGCTAGTCGACAGGGGATTTATGGCTACACCTTC	CSASRQGIYGYTF
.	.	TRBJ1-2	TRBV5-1	TGCGCCAGCAGCTTGAGTCCGGAGCTATATGGCTACACCTTC	CASSLSPELYGYTF
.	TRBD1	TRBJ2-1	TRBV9	TGTGCCAGCAGCAATCGACAGGGGAGGAATGAGCAGTTCTTC	CASSNRQGRNEQFF
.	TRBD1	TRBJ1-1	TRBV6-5	TGTGCCAGCAGAAACAGGGGGCTGAACACTGAAGCTTTCTTT	CASRNRGLNTEAFF
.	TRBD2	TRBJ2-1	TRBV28	TGTGCCAGCAGCTCCCCTCCCCTAGCGGGAGTTGGAAATGAGCAGTTCTTC	CASSSPPLAGVGNEQFF
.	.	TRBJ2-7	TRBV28	TGTGCCAGCAGTTTACCCCTGGGGGGGCTGACATACGAGCAGTACTTC	CASSLPLGGLTYEQYF
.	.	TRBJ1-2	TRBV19	TGTGCCAGCAGACCCCAGGGCAGGTACGACTATGGCTACACCTTC	CASRPQGRYDYGYTF
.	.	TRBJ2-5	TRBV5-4	TGTGCCAGCAGCTTGGTAAAGGGCCCCCAAGAGACCCAGTACTTC	CASSLVKGPQETQYF
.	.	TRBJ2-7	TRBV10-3	TGTGCCATCAGTGAGATGCGCGGCGAGCAGTACTTC	CAISEMRGEQYF
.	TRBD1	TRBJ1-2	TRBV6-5	TGTGCCAGCACCCCCGGGAGGGGGCTATCCTATGGCTACACCTTC	CASTPGRGLSYGYTF
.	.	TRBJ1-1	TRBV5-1	TGCGCCAGCAGCTTGAGCCAGGGCACTGAAGCTTTCTTT	CASSLSQGTEAFF
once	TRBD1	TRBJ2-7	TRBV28	TGTGCCAGCAGTTTAAGGTACAGGGGTGAGGAGCAGTACTTC	CASSLRYRGEEQYF
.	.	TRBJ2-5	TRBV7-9	TGTGCCAGCCTACCACCACACCAAGAGACCCAGTACTTC	CASLPPHQETQYF
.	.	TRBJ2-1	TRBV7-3	TGTGCCAGCGGACCGAACAATGAGCAGTTCTTC	CASGPNNEQFF
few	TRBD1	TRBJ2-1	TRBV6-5	TGTGCCAGCAGGCCCAACAGGGGGCGGATCAATGAGCAGTTCTTC	CASRPNRGRINEQFF
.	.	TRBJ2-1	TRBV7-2	TGTGCCAGCAGCTTACGGCGGGGCGTCAATGAGCAGTTCTTC	CASSLRRGVNEQFF
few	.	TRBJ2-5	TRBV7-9	TGTGCCAGCAGCTTAACATCAACCGGGAGAAGAAAGGAGACCCAGTACTTC	CASSLTSTGRRKETQYF
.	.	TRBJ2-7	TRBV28	TGTGCCAGCAGTTTATCAAGTTCGCAGTACTTC	CASSLSSSQYF
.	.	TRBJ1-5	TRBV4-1	TGCGCCAGCAGCCAAGGGGGGGATAGCAATCAGCCCCAGCATTTT	CASSQGGDSNQPQHF
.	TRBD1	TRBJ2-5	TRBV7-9	TGTGCCAGCAGCTCCCGGGACAGCAATCGGGAGACCCAGTACTTC	CASSSRDSNRETQYF
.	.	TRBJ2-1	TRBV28	TGTGCCAGCAGTTTAGGACCCGAGGGCGCGTCCTACAATGAGCAGTTCTTC	CASSLGPEGASYNEQFF
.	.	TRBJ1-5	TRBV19	TGTGCCAGTACAGCGGACAGCCTCAATCAGCCCCAGCATTTT	CASTADSLNQPQHF
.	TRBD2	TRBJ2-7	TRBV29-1	TGCAGCGTTGAGGGACTAGCGGGGATGTACGAGCAGTACTTC	CSVEGLAGMYEQYF
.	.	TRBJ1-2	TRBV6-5	TGTGCCACCACAGAGAACTATGGCTACACCTTC	CATTENYGYTF
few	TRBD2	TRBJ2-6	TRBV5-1	TGCGCCAGCAGCTTGGCGGGAGGAAATTCTGGGGCCAACGTCCTGACTTTC	CASSLAGGNSGANVLTF
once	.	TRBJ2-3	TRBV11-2	TGTGCCAGCAGCTTCAGAGACAGCACAGATACGCAGTATTTT	CASSFRDSTDTQYF
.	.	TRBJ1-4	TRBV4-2	TGTGCCAGCAGCCAAGGAGGAGAAGATGAAAAACTGTTTTTT	CASSQGGEDEKLFF
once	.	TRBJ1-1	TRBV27	TGTGCCAGCAGTTTAGGGGGTGGTGGGACTGAAGCTTTCTTT	CASSLGGGGTEAFF
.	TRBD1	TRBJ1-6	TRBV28	TGTGCCAGCAGTGATCTACCGGGACAGGGTAATTCACCCCTCCACTTT	CASSDLPGQGNSPLHF
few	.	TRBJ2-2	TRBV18	TGTGCCAGCTCACCAAGGAACACCGGGGAGCTGTTTTTT	CASSPRNTGELFF
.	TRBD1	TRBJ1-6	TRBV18	TGTGCCAGCTCACAAGACAGGGCCCCTAATTCACCCCTCCACTTT	CASSQDRAPNSPLHF
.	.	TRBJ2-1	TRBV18	TGTGCCAGCTCACCTCGCCTCAACAATGAGCAGTTCTTC	CASSPRLNNEQFF
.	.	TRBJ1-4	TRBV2	TGTGCCAGCAGTGAAAGGATGAGCCCTTCTAATGAAAAACTGTTTTTT	CASSERMSPSNEKLFF
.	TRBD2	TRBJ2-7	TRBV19	TGTGCCAGTAGTACCGGACTAGCGGGAGGGTACGAGCAGTACTTC	CASSTGLAGGYEQYF
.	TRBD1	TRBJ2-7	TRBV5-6	TGTGCCAGCAGCTTGGAGGGCTGGACAGGTACCACCTACGAGCAGTACTTC	CASSLEGWTGTTYEQYF
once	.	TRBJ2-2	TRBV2	TGTGCCAGCAGTGAACACACCGGGGAGCTGTTTTTT	CASSEHTGELFF
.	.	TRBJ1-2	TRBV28	TGTGCCAGCAGTTTCGAGTGGAACCAATACGGCTACACCTTC	CASSFEWNQYGYTF
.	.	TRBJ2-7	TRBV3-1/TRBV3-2	TGTGCCAGCAGCCAAGGAGGCGAGCAGTACTTC	CASSQGGEQYF
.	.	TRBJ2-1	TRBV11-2	TGTGCCAGCGGTACGGGGCAGTTCTTC	CASGTGQFF
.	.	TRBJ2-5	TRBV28	TGTGCCAGCAGTTTAAGGCAGGGCCAAGAGACCCAGTACTTC	CASSLRQGQETQYF
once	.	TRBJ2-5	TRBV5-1	TGCGCCAGCCGGGGAGGGGGCCAAGAGACCCAGTACTTC	CASRGGGQETQYF